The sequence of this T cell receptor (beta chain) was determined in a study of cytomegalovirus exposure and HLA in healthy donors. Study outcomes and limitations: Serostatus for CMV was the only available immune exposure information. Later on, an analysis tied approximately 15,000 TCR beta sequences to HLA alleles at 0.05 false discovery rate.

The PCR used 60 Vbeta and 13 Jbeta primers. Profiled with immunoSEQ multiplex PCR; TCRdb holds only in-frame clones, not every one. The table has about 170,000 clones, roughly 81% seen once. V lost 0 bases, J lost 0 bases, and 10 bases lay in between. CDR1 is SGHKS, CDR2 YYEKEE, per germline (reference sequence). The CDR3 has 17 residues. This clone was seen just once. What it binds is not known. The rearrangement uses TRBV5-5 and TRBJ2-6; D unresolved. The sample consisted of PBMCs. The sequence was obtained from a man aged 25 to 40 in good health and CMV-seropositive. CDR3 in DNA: TGTGCCAGCAGCTTGGGGCAGGTGAGCTCTGGGGCCAACGTCCTGACTTTC. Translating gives CASSLGQVSSGANVLTF.